This T cell receptor beta chain was documented in a study of Ad26.COV2.S vaccination and SARS-CoV-2 variants. Regarding the study as a whole: Compared with placebo recipients, vaccine recipients had higher spike-specific TCR breadth. Spike-specific responses of CD8+ and CD4+ T cells were reported to display substantial breadth after vaccination.

With respect to this clone: The antigen is undetermined.

The CDR3 consists of 20 residues. The V segment lost 7 bases and the J segment 0 bases; nucleotides outside the gene matches: 16. Germline V gives CDR1 MGHRA, CDR2 YSYEKL. Data came from immunoSEQ multiplex PCR; TCRdb stores just in-frame clones and leaves some out. The sample shows 300,000 to 450,000 clones, 92% of them seen only once. V usage is TRBV4-1 and J usage is TRBJ2-1, with TRBD2 matching 12 bases. The source was peripheral blood, collected after recovery from COVID-19. The source of this sequence is a human donor who had recovered from COVID-19. CDR3 in DNA: TGCGCCAGCAACCGGTCCCCGGGACTAGCGGGCCAAAGCTCCTACAATGAGCAGTTCTTC. Its protein product is CASNRSPGLAGQSSYNEQFF.